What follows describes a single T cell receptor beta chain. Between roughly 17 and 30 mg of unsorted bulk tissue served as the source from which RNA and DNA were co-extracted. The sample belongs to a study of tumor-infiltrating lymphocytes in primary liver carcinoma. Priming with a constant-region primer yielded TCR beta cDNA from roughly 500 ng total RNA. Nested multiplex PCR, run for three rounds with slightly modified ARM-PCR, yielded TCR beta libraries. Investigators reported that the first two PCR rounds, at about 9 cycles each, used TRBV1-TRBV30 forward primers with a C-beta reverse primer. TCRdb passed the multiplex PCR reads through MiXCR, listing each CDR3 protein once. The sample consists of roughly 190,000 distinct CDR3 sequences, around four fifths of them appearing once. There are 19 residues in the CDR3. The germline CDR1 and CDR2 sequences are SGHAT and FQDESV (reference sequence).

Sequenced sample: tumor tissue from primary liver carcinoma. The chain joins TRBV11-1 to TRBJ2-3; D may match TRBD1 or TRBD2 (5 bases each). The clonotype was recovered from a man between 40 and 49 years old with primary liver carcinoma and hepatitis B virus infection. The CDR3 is CVSSSGGSSVGARIDTQYF. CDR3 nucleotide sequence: TGTGTTAGCAGCTCTGGGGGAAGCTCTGTTGGAGCCCGCATAGATACGCAGTATTTT.